These 5 T cell receptor beta chains originate from one sample sequenced in a study of blood T cell repertoires in COVID-19. Profiled with immunoSEQ multiplex PCR; TCRdb holds only in-frame clones, not every one. Among tens of thousands of clones listed, 85% to 90% were seen once. Source material: peripheral blood. These TCRs come from a man at least 80 years old with acute or convalescent COVID-19.

The chain carries TRBV6-6 and TRBJ1-2; no clear D gene. Per the germline V gene, CDR1 is MNHNY and CDR2 is SVGAGI (reference sequence). This CDR3 comprises 12 residues. The V end lost 6 bases, the J end lost 4 bases, and 9 bases lay between the germline ends. For the CDR3, the DNA is TGTGCCAGCAGCCCTACGGGCTATGGCTACACCTTC. Protein sequence: CASSPTGYGYTF.

The V and J genes are TRBV11-3 and TRBJ2-7; 9 bases fit TRBD1. The CDR3 covers 19 residues. Germline V lookup: CDR1 SGHNT, CDR2 YENEEA. J was trimmed by 7 bases and V by 0 bases; bases with no gene match: 19. The CDR3 region is CASSLDRMKGGTGRSEQYF. DNA for the CDR3: TGTGCCAGCAGCTTAGATCGTATGAAAGGTGGGACAGGGCGCTCAGAGCAGTACTTC. The whole variable domain, remainder taken from reference TRBV11-3 and TRBJ2-7, is EAGVVQSPRYKIIEKKQPVAFWCNPISGHNTLYWYLQNLGQGPELLIRYENEEAVDDSQLPKDRFSAERLKGVDSTLKIQPAELGDSAVYLCASSLDRMKGGTGRSEQYFGPGTRLTVT.

This clone was recorded once. This sequence joins TRBV19 and TRBJ1-1; maybe TRBD1 (6 bases). This CDR3 contains 15 residues. V gave up 2 bases and J gave up 4 bases, with 14 bases separating them. The V gene's germline CDR1 is LNHDA and CDR2 SQIVND (reference sequence). Here the CDR3 DNA reads TGTGCCAGTAGTATATCCCCAACAGGGCGCACTGAAGCTTTCTTT. Translation: CASSISPTGRTEAFF.

The chain links TRBV24-1 to TRBJ2-2, with D uncertain. Germline V gives CDR1 KGHDR, CDR2 SFDVKD. The germline V and J ends were trimmed by 3 bases and 4 bases, with 17 bases remaining between them. This CDR3 is 17 amino acids long. CDR3 loop: CATSDAPIGVATGELFF. As DNA, the CDR3 is TGTGCCACCAGTGATGCCCCGATTGGCGTAGCCACCGGGGAGCTGTTTTTT.

V usage is TRBV18 and J usage is TRBJ1-5; 9 nucleotides line up with TRBD1. Germline V gene data show CDR1 as KGHSH and CDR2 as LQKENI. V lost 3 bases to trimming and J lost 1 base; unmatched junction nucleotides: 4. This CDR3 contains 16 residues. The CDR3 sequence: CASSPTGGPSNQPQHF. In DNA form, the CDR3 reads TGTGCCAGCTCACCGACAGGGGGTCCGAGCAATCAGCCCCAGCATTTT.